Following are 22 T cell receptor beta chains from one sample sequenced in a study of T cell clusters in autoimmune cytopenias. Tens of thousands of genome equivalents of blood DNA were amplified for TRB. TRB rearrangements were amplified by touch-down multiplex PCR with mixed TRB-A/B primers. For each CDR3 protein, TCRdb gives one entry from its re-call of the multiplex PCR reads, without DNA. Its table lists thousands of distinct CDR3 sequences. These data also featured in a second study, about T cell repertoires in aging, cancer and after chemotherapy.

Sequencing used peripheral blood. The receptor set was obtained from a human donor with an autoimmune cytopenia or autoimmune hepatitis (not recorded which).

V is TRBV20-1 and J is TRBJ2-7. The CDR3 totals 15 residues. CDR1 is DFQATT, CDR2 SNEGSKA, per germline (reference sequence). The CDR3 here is CSASSPTQSSYEQYF.

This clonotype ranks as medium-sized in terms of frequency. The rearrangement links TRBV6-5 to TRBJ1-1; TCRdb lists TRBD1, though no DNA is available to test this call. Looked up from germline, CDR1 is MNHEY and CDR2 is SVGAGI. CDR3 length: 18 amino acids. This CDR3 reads CASSYSQTGPTENTEAFF.

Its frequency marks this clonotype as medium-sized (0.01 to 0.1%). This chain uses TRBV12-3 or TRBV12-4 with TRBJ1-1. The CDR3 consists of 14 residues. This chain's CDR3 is CASRDRLLNTEAFF.

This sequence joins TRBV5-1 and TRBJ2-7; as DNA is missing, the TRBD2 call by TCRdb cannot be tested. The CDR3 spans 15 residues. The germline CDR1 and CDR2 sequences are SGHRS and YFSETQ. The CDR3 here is CASSWTGTAAYEQYF. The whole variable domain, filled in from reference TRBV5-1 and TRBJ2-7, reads KAGVTQTPRYLIKTRGQQVTLSCSPISGHRSVSWYQQTPGQGLQFLFEYFSETQRNKGNFPGRFSGRQFSNSRSEMNVSTLELGDSALYLCASSWTGTAAYEQYFGPGTRLTVT.

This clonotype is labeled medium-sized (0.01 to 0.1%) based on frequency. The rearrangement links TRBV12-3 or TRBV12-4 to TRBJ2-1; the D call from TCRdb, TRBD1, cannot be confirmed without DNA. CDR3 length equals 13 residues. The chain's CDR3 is CASSLETTGGLFF.

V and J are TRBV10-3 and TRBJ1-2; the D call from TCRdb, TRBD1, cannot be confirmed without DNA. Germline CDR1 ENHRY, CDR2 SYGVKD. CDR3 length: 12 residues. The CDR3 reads CAASRGGYGYTF.

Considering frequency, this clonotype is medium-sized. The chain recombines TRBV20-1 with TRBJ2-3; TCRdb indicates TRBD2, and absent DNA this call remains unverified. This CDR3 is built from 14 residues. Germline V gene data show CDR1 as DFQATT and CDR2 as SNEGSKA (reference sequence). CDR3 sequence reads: CSAERLAGEDTQYF.

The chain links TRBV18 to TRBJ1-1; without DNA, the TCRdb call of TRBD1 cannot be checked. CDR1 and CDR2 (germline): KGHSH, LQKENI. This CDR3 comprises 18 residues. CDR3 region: CASSPVGTGGTMNTEAFF.

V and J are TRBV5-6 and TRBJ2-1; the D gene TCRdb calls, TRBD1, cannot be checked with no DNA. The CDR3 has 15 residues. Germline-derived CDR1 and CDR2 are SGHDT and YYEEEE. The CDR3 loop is CASSLVGERGREQFF.

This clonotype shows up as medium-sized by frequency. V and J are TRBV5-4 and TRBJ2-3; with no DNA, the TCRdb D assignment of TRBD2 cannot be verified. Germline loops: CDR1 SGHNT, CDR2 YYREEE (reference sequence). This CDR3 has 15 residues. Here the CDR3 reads CASSLAGVQTDTQYF.

CDR3 sequence reads: CASSPAGRRQETQYF. The chain carries TRBV18 and TRBJ2-5; TCRdb reports TRBD1, a call that lacks DNA to check it against. In germline, CDR1 is KGHSH, CDR2 LQKENI. The CDR3 extends over 15 amino acids.

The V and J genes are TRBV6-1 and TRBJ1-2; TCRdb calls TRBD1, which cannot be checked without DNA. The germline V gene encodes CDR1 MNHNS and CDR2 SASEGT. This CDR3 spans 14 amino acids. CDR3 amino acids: CASSERGGPYGYTF.

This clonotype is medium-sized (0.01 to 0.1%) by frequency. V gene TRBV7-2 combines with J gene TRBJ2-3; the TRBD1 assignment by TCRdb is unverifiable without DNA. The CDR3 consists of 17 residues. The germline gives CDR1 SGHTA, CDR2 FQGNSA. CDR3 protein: CASSFGRRSTSTDTQYF.

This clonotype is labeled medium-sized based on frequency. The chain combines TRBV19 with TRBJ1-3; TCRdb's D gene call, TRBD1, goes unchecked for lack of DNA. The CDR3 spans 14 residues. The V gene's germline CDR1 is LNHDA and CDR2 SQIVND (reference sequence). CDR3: CASRTVSSGNTIYF.

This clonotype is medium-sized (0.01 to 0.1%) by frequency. The CDR3 sequence is CASSSHATIYNEQFF. The V and J genes are TRBV6-5 and TRBJ2-1; TCRdb reports TRBD2, a call that lacks DNA to check it against. The CDR3 has 15 amino acids. In germline, CDR1 is MNHEY, CDR2 SVGAGI.

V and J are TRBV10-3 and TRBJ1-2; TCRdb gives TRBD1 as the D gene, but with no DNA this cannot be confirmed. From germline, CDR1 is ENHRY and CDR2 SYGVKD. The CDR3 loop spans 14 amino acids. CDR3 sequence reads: CAISEIGQGNGYTF.

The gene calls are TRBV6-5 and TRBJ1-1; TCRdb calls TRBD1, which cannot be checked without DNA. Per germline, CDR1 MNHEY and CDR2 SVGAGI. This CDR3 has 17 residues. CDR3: CASRPAGRGHGITEAFF.

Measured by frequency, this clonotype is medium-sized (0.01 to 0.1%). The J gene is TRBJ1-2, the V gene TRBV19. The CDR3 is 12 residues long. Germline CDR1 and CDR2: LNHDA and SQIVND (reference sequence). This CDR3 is CASRPGGYGYTF. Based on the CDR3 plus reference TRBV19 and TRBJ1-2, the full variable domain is DGGITQSPKYLFRKEGQNVTLSCEQNLNHDAMYWYRQDPGQGLRLIYYSQIVNDFQKGDIAEGYSVSREKKESFPLTVTSAQKNPTAFYLCASRPGGYGYTFGSGTRLTVV.

The CDR3 here is CASSPYSGDEQYF. V and J are TRBV18 and TRBJ2-7; with no DNA, the TCRdb D assignment of TRBD1 cannot be verified. The CDR3 contains 13 residues. Germline V CDR1 and CDR2: KGHSH, LQKENI.

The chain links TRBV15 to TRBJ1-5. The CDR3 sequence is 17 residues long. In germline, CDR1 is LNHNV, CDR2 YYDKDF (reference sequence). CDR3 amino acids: CATSRAVGRASNQPQHF.

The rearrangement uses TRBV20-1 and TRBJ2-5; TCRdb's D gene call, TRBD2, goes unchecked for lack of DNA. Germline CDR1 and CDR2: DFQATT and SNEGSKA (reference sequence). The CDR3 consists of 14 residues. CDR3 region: CSAPDYRGKETQYF.

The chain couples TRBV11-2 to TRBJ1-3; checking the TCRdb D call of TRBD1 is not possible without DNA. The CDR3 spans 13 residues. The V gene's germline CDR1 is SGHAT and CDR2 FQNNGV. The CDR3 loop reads CASSSGTGKTIYF.